This T cell receptor (beta chain) is drawn from a study of cytotoxic CD8 clonotypes in ibrutinib-treated CLL. Across the whole study: Mean per-sample yields comprised roughly 260,000 productive templates and 94,082 productive rearrangements.

CDR3 length equals 14 residues. Trimming cost V 6 bases and J 7 bases; bases outside gene matches: 6. The germline V gene encodes CDR1 LGHNT and CDR2 FRNRAP. Cryopreserved PBMCs were the source of roughly 2 micrograms of genomic DNA, which went to TCR beta libraries. Study-wide points: Circulating CD8+ T-cell counts were tracked by baseline clonality, which exceeded that of age-matched healthy donors. Sampling time points were not equivalent between sustained-remission and progressing patients.

Generated by immunoSEQ multiplex PCR, the TCRdb table keeps only in-frame clones and is missing some. The sample shows approximately 100,000 clones, 58% of them seen only once. Concerning this clone itself: As yet, its antigen is unknown.

This sequence joins TRBV12-5 and TRBJ1-6; 7 bases align to TRBD1. The sample in question was PBMCs, obtained after 24 months of ibrutinib treatment. This sequence originates from a human donor with chronic lymphocytic leukemia. DNA of the CDR3: TGTGCTAGTGGCTCCGGGACAGAAAATTCACCCCTCCACTTT. It yields the protein CASGSGTENSPLHF. The variable domain in full, completed from reference TRBV12-5 and TRBJ1-6, reads DARVTQTPRHKVTEMGQEVTMRCQPILGHNTVFWYRQTMMQGLELLAYFRNRAPLDDSGMPKDRFSAEMPDATLATLKIQPSEPRDSAVYFCASGSGTENSPLHFGNGTRLTVT.